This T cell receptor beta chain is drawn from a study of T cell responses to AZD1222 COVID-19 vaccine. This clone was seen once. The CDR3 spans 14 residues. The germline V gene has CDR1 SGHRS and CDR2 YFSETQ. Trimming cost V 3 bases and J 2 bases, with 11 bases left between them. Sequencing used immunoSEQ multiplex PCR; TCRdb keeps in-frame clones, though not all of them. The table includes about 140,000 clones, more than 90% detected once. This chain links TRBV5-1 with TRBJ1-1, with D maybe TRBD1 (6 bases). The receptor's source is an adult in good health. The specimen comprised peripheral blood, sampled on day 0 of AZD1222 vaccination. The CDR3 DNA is TGCGCCAGCAGCTGGGGGCAGACCAACACTGAAGCTTTCTTT. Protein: CASSWGQTNTEAFF.